This T cell receptor (beta chain) emerged from a study of regulatory T cells in long-lasting Graves disease. To make TCR beta libraries, researchers used iRepertoire HTBI primers and Arm-PCR of CDR3 regions. TCRdb passed the multiplex PCR reads through MiXCR, listing each CDR3 protein once. Among hundreds of thousands of distinct CDR3 sequences listed, around an eighth were seen once. The time point here: newly diagnosed GD, antithyroid drugs for less than 3 months. PBMC-derived RNA was used for the TCR library. The patients were drawn from one endocrinology department in Xi'an, China. V lost 0 bases, J lost 4 bases, and 8 bases stayed unmatched. This CDR3 region has 16 residues. Germline V gives CDR1 SGHRS, CDR2 YFSETQ. This clonotype has ten or more counts. These data are also associated with another study on T cells in Graves' hyperthyroidism and ophthalmopathy. That report adds: Blood samples included most of the expanded thyroid clonotypes exceeding 0.001.

This clonotype originated in a man aged 25-40 years with Graves disease. This rearrangement joins TRBV5-1 to TRBJ2-5; 8 bases line up with TRBD2. The sequencing here drew on peripheral blood mononuclear cells (PBMCs), taken at new diagnosis, from a patient treated with antithyroid drugs. The CDR3 loop reads CASSLASAGGTETQYF. The CDR3 nucleotides are TGCGCCAGCAGCTTGGCGTCGGCGGGAGGAACAGAGACCCAGTACTTC.